The 21 T cell receptor beta chains in this list originate from one sample, sequenced in a study of identifying expanded T cells in peripheral blood (dated by TCRdb to between 2018 and 2020). The library was made by the immunoSEQ multiplex PCR assay. Imported from immuneACCESS, the table was reduced by TCRdb to in-frame sequences with V and J called. These copies leave out some clones; in studies compared against another copy, an unresolved V gene accounts for under half, and the cause of the remainder is not known. The sample table lists tens of thousands of clones, 70% to 90% of them with a count of one. The top ten constitute approximately 6% of the sample. The sample consisted of blood. The receptors here all came from a person aged 18-70 years in good health.

In this sample, this clone turned up once. This chain joins TRBV5-5 and TRBJ1-6; no definite D call. CDR3 length: 14 amino acids. V lost 5 bases to trimming and J lost 9 bases, with 15 bases between them. Germline V gene sequence: CDR1 SGHKS, CDR2 YYEKEE (reference sequence). CDR3 coding DNA: TGTGCCAGCAGTCCGCGGCCATCGCCTTCACCCCTCCACTTT. Translating it yields CASSPRPSPSPLHF.

The V and J genes are TRBV25-1 and TRBJ2-1, with D tentatively TRBD2 (5 bases). V gave up 6 bases and J gave up 8 bases, with 11 bases separating them. Germline CDR1 reads MGHDK; CDR2 reads SYGVNS. The CDR3 covers 12 residues. In DNA, the CDR3 is TGTGCCAGCAGGGCAGGAGGCGATGAGCAGTTCTTC. Translating it yields CASRAGGDEQFF.

J is TRBJ1-1 and V is TRBV6-5; perhaps TRBD1 as D (5 bases). V was trimmed by 5 bases and J by 3 bases, leaving 7 bases between them. CDR3 length equals 12 residues. Germline V gene lookup returns CDR1 MNHEY and CDR2 SVGAGI. The CDR3 nucleotides are TGTGCCAGCAGTCGGGGGGACACTGAAGCTTTCTTT. It yields the protein CASSRGDTEAFF.

The DNA of the CDR3 is TGTGCCTGGAGTGTACAATCGGGTTTTAGCTCCTACGAGCAGTACTTC. Translated, it gives CAWSVQSGFSSYEQYF. This rearrangement joins TRBV30 to TRBJ2-7; D gene ambiguous. This CDR3 comprises 16 residues. Germline lookup yields CDR1 GTSNPN and CDR2 SVGIG (reference sequence). V was cut by 0 bases and J by 0 bases, with 15 bases left in between.

Only a few counts were recorded for this clone. V and J are TRBV10-3 and TRBJ1-1; 8 bases align to TRBD1. CDR1 and CDR2 from the germline V gene are ENHRY and SYGVKD. The CDR3 runs 15 residues. With 4 bases clipped from V and 5 bases from J, the junction kept 9 bases outside the gene matches. CDR3 sequence reads: CAISVGQGEGTEAFF. CDR3 sequence (DNA): TGTGCCATCAGTGTCGGACAGGGAGAGGGTACTGAAGCTTTCTTT.

This clone was detected once. The rearrangement links TRBV6-1 to TRBJ2-7, with 9 bases lining up with TRBD1. This CDR3 is 14 amino acids long. Germline values: CDR1 MNHNS, CDR2 SASEGT. Trimming cost V 6 bases and J 0 bases; bases outside gene matches: 3. This chain's CDR3 is CASRGQGTSYEQYF. CDR3 nucleotides: TGTGCCAGCAGAGGACAGGGGACCTCCTACGAGCAGTACTTC.

The genes are TRBV19 and TRBJ1-6, with D possibly being TRBD1 (6 bases). CDR1 is LNHDA, CDR2 SQIVND, per germline (reference sequence). The V end was cut by 3 bases, the J end by 10 bases, with 13 bases between. This CDR3 spans 14 amino acids. The CDR3 protein is CASSINREGSPLHF. The CDR3 coding sequence is TGTGCCAGTAGTATTAACAGGGAGGGCTCACCCCTCCACTTT.

The gene calls are TRBV5-1 and TRBJ2-2, with D perhaps TRBD2 (6 bases). V dropped 5 bases and J dropped 6 bases, with 14 bases sitting between them. The CDR3 has 14 residues. Per germline, CDR1 SGHRS and CDR2 YFSETQ. This chain's CDR3 is CASRTTGDAGELFF. CDR3 coding DNA: TGCGCCAGCAGAACCACGGGGGACGCCGGGGAGCTGTTTTTT.

The V call is TRBV25-1, the J call TRBJ1-2; D gene uncertain. The CDR3 runs to 12 residues. V was pared by 2 bases and J by 7 bases, with 8 bases between. The germline V gene has CDR1 MGHDK and CDR2 SYGVNS. The CDR3 spells CASSEGLIGYTF. The CDR3 bases are TGTGCCAGCAGTGAAGGTCTTATTGGCTACACCTTC.

A single count supports this clone. The chain links TRBV15 to TRBJ1-5; D perhaps matches TRBD1 (6 bases). Trimming took 0 bases from V and 2 from J, leaving 14 bases between them. The CDR3 is made up of 17 amino acids. From germline, CDR1 is LNHNV and CDR2 YYDKDF (reference sequence). CDR3 sequence reads: CATSRDIGDMGNQPQHF. CDR3 sequence (DNA): TGTGCCACCAGCAGAGATATAGGGGACATGGGCAATCAGCCCCAGCATTTT.

This chain uses TRBV11-2 with TRBJ2-7; TRBD1 aligns across 10 bases. The CDR3 loop spans 15 amino acids. J lost 4 bases, V lost 1 base, and 4 bases had no gene match. The germline V gene encodes CDR1 SGHAT and CDR2 FQNNGV. The CDR3 bases are TGTGCCAGCAGCTTAGGACAGGGGGCGATTTACGAGCAGTACTTC. The encoded protein is CASSLGQGAIYEQYF.

The J gene is TRBJ1-2, the V gene TRBV10-3; possibly TRBD1 for D (6 bases). V lost 2 bases and J lost 6, with 13 bases in between. Germline V gene sequence: CDR1 ENHRY, CDR2 SYGVKD. The CDR3 covers 14 residues. The CDR3 region is CAISEDGGWDGYTF. The CDR3 coding sequence is TGTGCCATCAGTGAGGATGGGGGCTGGGATGGCTACACCTTC.

Worth noting for this clone: This CDR3 is also generated by other DNA sequences in the sample. This chain links TRBV4-3 with TRBJ1-1, with D unresolved. V was shortened by 3 bases and J by 5 bases, with 13 bases between the two germline ends. This CDR3 region has 14 residues. The germline V gene encodes CDR1 LGHNA and CDR2 YSLEER. This CDR3 reads CASSQEDGATEAFF. In nucleotides, the CDR3 is TGCGCCAGCAGCCAGGAAGACGGCGCAACTGAAGCTTTCTTT.

The chain links TRBV5-6 to TRBJ1-4; D uncertain. V was clipped by 2 bases and J by 8 bases, with 4 bases between them. The CDR3 sequence is 11 residues long. CDR1 and CDR2 from the germline V gene are SGHDT and YYEEEE. CDR3 bases: TGTGCCAGCAGCTTCCAGGAAAAACTGTTTTTT. The encoded protein is CASSFQEKLFF. Together with reference TRBV5-6 and TRBJ1-4, the CDR3 gives the full variable domain: DAGVTQSPTHLIKTRGQQVTLRCSPKSGHDTVSWYQQALGQGPQFIFQYYEEEERQRGNFPDRFSGHQFPNYSSELNVNALLLGDSALYLCASSFQEKLFFGSGTQLSVL.

This clone has a handful of counts. The chain links TRBV29-1 to TRBJ2-1, with 10 nucleotides matching TRBD2. There are 13 residues in the CDR3. Trimming at V came to 6 bases and at J to 5 bases, leaving 4 bases not matched to a gene. Germline CDR1 reads SQVTM; CDR2 reads ANQGSEA. CDR3 amino acids: CSVLGLADNEQFF. The CDR3, as DNA: TGCAGCGTCCTCGGACTAGCGGACAATGAGCAGTTCTTC.

This clone showed up just once. The chain is built from TRBV7-2 and TRBJ2-1, with 7 positions matching TRBD2. The CDR3 has 16 residues. V was clipped by 2 bases and J by 6 bases; unmatched bases: 10. Per the germline V gene, CDR1 is SGHTA and CDR2 is FQGNSA. In DNA form, the CDR3 reads TGTGCCAGCAGCTTACCGCATAGCGGCGGGGGCAATGAGCAGTTCTTC. Translated: CASSLPHSGGGNEQFF.

This clone was seen only a few times. The gene calls are TRBV30 and TRBJ1-5, with D perhaps matching TRBD1 (5 bases). The V end lost 1 base, the J end lost 11 bases, and 15 bases lay between the germline ends. Germline V CDR1 and CDR2: GTSNPN, SVGIG (reference sequence). The CDR3 totals 13 residues. CDR3 protein: CAWSGRALLAQHF. In DNA, the CDR3 is TGTGCCTGGAGTGGCAGGGCACTGTTGGCCCAGCATTTT.

This clone was counted a few times. The chain has TRBV4-2 and TRBJ1-2, with TRBD1 matching over 10 bases. CDR1 and CDR2 from the germline V gene are LGHNA and YNFKEQ. The CDR3 is made up of 14 amino acids. V lost 1 base to trimming and J lost 4 bases; unmatched junction nucleotides: 0. The CDR3 reads CASSQGQGAYGYTF. CDR3 sequence (DNA): TGTGCCAGCAGCCAAGGACAGGGGGCCTATGGCTACACCTTC.

V is TRBV6-1 and J is TRBJ1-2, with no clear D. The CDR3 length is 14 residues. Trimming took 2 bases from V and 4 from J, leaving 11 bases between them. Germline V gene data show CDR1 as MNHNS and CDR2 as SASEGT. This CDR3 reads CASSERVSSYGYTF. The CDR3 DNA reads TGTGCCAGCAGTGAAAGGGTCAGCTCCTATGGCTACACCTTC.

This rearrangement joins TRBV4-2 to TRBJ2-7, with TRBD1 identical over 7 bases. Per germline, CDR1 LGHNA and CDR2 YNFKEQ. Losses at the gene ends were 1 base for V and 1 base for J; bases not matched to a gene: 7. There are 16 residues in the CDR3. CDR3 coding DNA: TGTGCCAGCAGCCAAGGACCGGGACAGTCATCCTACGAGCAGTACTTC. Encoded protein: CASSQGPGQSSYEQYF.

The rearrangement joins TRBV6-6 to TRBJ2-6; D is uncertain. There are 14 residues in the CDR3. Trimming took 3 bases from V and 2 from J, leaving 5 bases between them. Germline V CDR1 and CDR2: MNHNY, SVGAGI (reference sequence). The CDR3 protein is CASSYEPGANVLTF. The CDR3 DNA follows: TGTGCCAGCAGTTATGAACCTGGGGCCAACGTCCTGACTTTC.